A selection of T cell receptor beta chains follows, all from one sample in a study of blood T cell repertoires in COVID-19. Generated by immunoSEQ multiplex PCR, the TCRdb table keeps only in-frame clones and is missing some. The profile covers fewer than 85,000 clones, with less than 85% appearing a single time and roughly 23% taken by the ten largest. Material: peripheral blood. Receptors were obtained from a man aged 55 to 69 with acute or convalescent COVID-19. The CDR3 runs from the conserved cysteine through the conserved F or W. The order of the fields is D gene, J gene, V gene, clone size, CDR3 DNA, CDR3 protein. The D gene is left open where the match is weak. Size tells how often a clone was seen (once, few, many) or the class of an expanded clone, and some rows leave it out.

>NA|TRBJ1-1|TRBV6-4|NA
TGTGCCAGCAGTGCCCAGGCGAACACTGAAGCTTTCTTT
CASSAQANTEAFF
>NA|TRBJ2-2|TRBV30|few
TGTGCCTGGAGTGGCCGGGGGGCGGGGACCGGGGAGCTGTTTTTT
CAWSGRGAGTGELFF
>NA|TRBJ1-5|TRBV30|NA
TGTGCCTGGAGTAGTAGTGGGGAGGGGCCCCAGCATTTT
CAWSSSGEGPQHF
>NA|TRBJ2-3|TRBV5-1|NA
TGCGCCAGCAGCTTCACCGGGGGCACAGATACGCAGTATTTT
CASSFTGGTDTQYF
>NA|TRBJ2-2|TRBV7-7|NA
TGTGCCAGCAGCCGGGGAAACACCGGGGAGCTGTTTTTT
CASSRGNTGELFF
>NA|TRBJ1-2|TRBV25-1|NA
TGTGCCAGCAGTGATGTAGCTAGCTATGGCTACACCTTC
CASSDVASYGYTF
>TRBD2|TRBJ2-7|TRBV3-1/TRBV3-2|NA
TGTGCCAGCAGCCAACCGACCGAGCGGGGGGGGTACGAGCAGTACTTC
CASSQPTERGGYEQYF
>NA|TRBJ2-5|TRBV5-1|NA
TGCGCCAGCAGCTCTACAGGGGGGGGAGAGACCCAGTACTTC
CASSSTGGGETQYF
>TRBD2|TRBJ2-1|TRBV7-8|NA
TGTGCGTGGACTAGCGGGAGCTCTTTCGATGAGCAGTTCTTC
CAWTSGSSFDEQFF
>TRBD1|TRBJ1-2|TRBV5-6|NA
TGTGCCAGCAGGACTCCTCGGGACAGGGATGGCTACACCTTC
CASRTPRDRDGYTF
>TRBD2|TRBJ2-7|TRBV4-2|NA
TGTGCCAGCAGCCAAGAAATCAGGCGGGAGTTCTCCTACGAGCAGTACTTC
CASSQEIRREFSYEQYF
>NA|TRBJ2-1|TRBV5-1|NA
TGCGCCAGCAGCCTGGGGGCGGGAGTTGCAAATGAGCAGTTCTTC
CASSLGAGVANEQFF
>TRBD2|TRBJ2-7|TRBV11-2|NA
TGTGCCAGCAGCCAGTTAGCGGGAGTCTACGAGCAGTACTTC
CASSQLAGVYEQYF
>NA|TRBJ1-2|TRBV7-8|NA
TGTGCCAGCACTCAGGGTAGAGGTCACTATGGCTACACCTTC
CASTQGRGHYGYTF
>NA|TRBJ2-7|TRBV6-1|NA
TGTGCCAGCAGTGAAAGATCTTGGCAGGAAGAGGGGGAACCCTACGAGCAGTACTTC
CASSERSWQEEGEPYEQYF
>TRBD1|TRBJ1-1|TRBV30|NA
TGTGCCTGGGCGACAGGGAAGGGTTTGCGAGCTTTCTTT
CAWATGKGLRAFF